Shown below are 15 T cell receptor beta chains from a single sample sequenced in a study of chemoradiotherapy in HPV16-positive cancers. Method: immunoSEQ multiplex PCR; TCRdb's copy keeps in-frame clones and lacks some. Of around 30,000 clones in the sample, roughly 88% were seen once. This sample comprised blood, obtained from a patient who underwent chemoradiotherapy. These receptors came from a human donor with HPV-associated anogenital cancer.

The genes are TRBV7-9 and TRBJ2-5; TRBD2 matches 8 bases. The J call may be incorrect, as the DNA end agrees better with TRBJ2-7. Germline V gene lookup returns CDR1 SEHNR and CDR2 FQNEAQ (reference sequence). The CDR3 covers 13 residues. The DNA for the CDR3 is TGTGCCAGCAGCTCCCACGGGGGGGGCGAGCAGTACTTC. Residues: CASSSHGGGEQYF.

The chain joins TRBV29-1 to TRBJ2-3; possibly TRBD1 for D (5 bases). Germline assignment: CDR1 SQVTM and CDR2 ANQGSEA. The CDR3 consists of 14 residues. V dropped 0 bases and J dropped 6 bases, with 13 bases sitting between them. Here the CDR3 DNA reads TGCAGCGTTGAAGAAGGGGTACCCCGCGATACGCAGTATTTT. Translation: CSVEEGVPRDTQYF.

This clone was counted between two and nine times. This chain joins TRBV30 and TRBJ1-6; D ambiguous. Germline CDR1 and CDR2: GTSNPN and SVGIG (reference sequence). V was cut by 0 bases and J by 7 bases, with 7 bases left in between. This CDR3 comprises 13 residues. The CDR3 bases are TGTGCCTGGAGTGTAGGAGTGAATTCACCCCTCCACTTT. It specifies CAWSVGVNSPLHF.

This clone was observed once. This chain links TRBV5-4 with TRBJ2-7; the match to TRBD1 covers 7 bases. With V trimmed by 4 bases and J by 3 bases, 7 bases remained unmatched. Germline CDR1 reads SGHNT; CDR2 reads YYREEE (reference sequence). This CDR3 comprises 14 residues. The CDR3 reads CASSQGTENYEQYF. The CDR3 bases are TGTGCCAGCAGCCAAGGGACAGAAAACTACGAGCAGTACTTC.

This sequence joins TRBV9 and TRBJ1-2; D unresolved. The CDR3 runs 12 residues. The germline CDR1 and CDR2 sequences are SGDLS and YYNGEE. Trimming stripped 8 bases from V and 6 bases from J, with 14 bases between. This CDR3 is CASSSLGHGYTF. CDR3 nucleotide sequence: TGTGCCAGTTCTTCCCTGGGTCATGGCTACACCTTC.

The genes are TRBV10-2 and TRBJ2-5, with D maybe TRBD2 (5 bases). Trimming took off 5 bases at V and 11 bases at J, with 15 bases between the two ends. Germline CDR1 WSHSY, CDR2 SAAADI. There are 12 residues in the CDR3. CDR3 in amino acids: CASSPDPWEQYF. The CDR3 coding sequence is TGCGCCAGCAGTCCTGATCCCTGGGAGCAGTACTTC.

The chain has TRBV9 and TRBJ1-2; no reliable D call. Trimming left V 0 bases short and J 4 bases short, with 13 bases between. Germline V gene data show CDR1 as SGDLS and CDR2 as YYNGEE. The CDR3 extends over 15 amino acids. The chain's CDR3 is CASSVGQSNSYGYTF. CDR3 coding DNA: TGTGCCAGCAGCGTAGGTCAGAGCAATTCCTATGGCTACACCTTC.

This chain uses TRBV9 with TRBJ2-3; D unresolved. V shed 0 bases and J shed 5 bases, with 1 base lying between them. The germline CDR1 and CDR2 sequences are SGDLS and YYNGEE. This CDR3 has 11 amino acids. In DNA form, the CDR3 reads TGTGCCAGCAGCGTAGGAGATACGCAGTATTTT. Its translation is CASSVGDTQYF.

The genes are TRBV7-9 and TRBJ1-2, with D hard to call. The germline CDR1 and CDR2 sequences are SEHNR and FQNEAQ (reference sequence). V gave up 2 bases and J gave up 8 bases, with 12 bases separating them. This CDR3 has 13 amino acids. CDR3 DNA: TGTGCCAGCAGCTTAAGTACGGGATACGGCTACACCTTC. This codes for CASSLSTGYGYTF.

This chain uses TRBV19 with TRBJ2-4, with D perhaps assigned TRBD1 or TRBD2 (5 bases each). Germline CDR1 LNHDA, CDR2 SQIVND (reference sequence). CDR3 length: 16 residues. V was shortened by 6 bases and J by 3 bases, with 18 bases between the two germline ends. This CDR3 reads CASRGEQALDKNIQYF. The CDR3 DNA follows: TGTGCCAGTAGAGGGGAGCAGGCTTTGGACAAAAACATTCAGTACTTC.

This chain uses TRBV28 with TRBJ2-7; perhaps TRBD2 as D (5 bases). The CDR3 is 18 residues long. Germline loops: CDR1 MDHEN, CDR2 SYDVKM. V was cut by 1 base and J by 0 bases, with 19 bases left in between. CDR3 DNA: TGTGCCAGCAGTTTATTAGTTGGCAGCGGCCTGAGCTCCTACGAGCAGTACTTC. Its translation is CASSLLVGSGLSSYEQYF.

This clone appeared a single time. V usage is TRBV19 and J usage is TRBJ2-2; 7 bases align to TRBD2. The germline V gene encodes CDR1 LNHDA and CDR2 SQIVND (reference sequence). Germline trimming cut 1 base from V and 6 bases from J; bases unmatched to any gene: 8. This CDR3 spans 16 amino acids. The CDR3 region has the DNA TGTGCCAGTAGTATAGGCGGGAGTAAGGTGTCCGGGGAGCTGTTTTTT. This codes for CASSIGGSKVSGELFF.

This clone was counted a few times. The J gene is TRBJ1-2, the V gene TRBV6-1; TRBD1 matches at 7 bases. The junction had 7 bases not matched to a gene; V was cut back by 1 base and J by 5 bases. Germline CDR1 is MNHNS and CDR2 is SASEGT. CDR3 length: 15 amino acids. CDR3 in DNA: TGTGCCAGCAGTGAAGGACAGGGAGCCGGTTATGGCTACACCTTC. Its protein is CASSEGQGAGYGYTF.

This clone was counted a single time. V gene TRBV5-1 combines with J gene TRBJ2-7; TRBD2 matches 11 bases. The CDR3 consists of 18 residues. The J segment lost 7 bases and the V segment lost 3 bases, leaving 18 bases of the junction unmatched. Germline assignment: CDR1 SGHRS and CDR2 YFSETQ. This CDR3 is CASSSRLAGGSSSGEQYF. CDR3 sequence (DNA): TGCGCCAGCAGCTCCCGTCTAGCGGGGGGCTCTTCCTCAGGGGAGCAGTACTTC.

The CDR3 spells CASSPPSGSYNEQFF. CDR3 DNA: TGTGCCAGCAGCCCTCCGAGCGGATCCTACAATGAGCAGTTCTTC. The V call is TRBV9, the J call TRBJ2-1; D might be TRBD2 (5 bases). The CDR3 totals 15 residues. V gave up 4 bases and J gave up 1 base, with 12 bases separating them. Germline V CDR1 and CDR2: SGDLS, YYNGEE.